This TCR beta chain was sequenced for a study of shared clonotypes between healthy human individuals. The V end was cut by 4 bases, the J end by 2 bases, with 11 bases between. The CDR3 is made up of 14 amino acids. Germline V gene data show CDR1 as SGHRS and CDR2 as YFSETQ. Generated by immunoSEQ multiplex PCR, the TCRdb table keeps only in-frame clones and is missing some. Of about 2.3 million clones listed, 85% to 95% are singletons. This clone was counted a single time. This sequence was found in a man between 18 and 29 years old in good health. Some clones in this sample may be carry-over from other donors' samples. The source material was naive CD4+ T cells from PBMCs. Regarding subset: CD45RA+ positively selected. This chain connects TRBV5-1 to TRBJ2-3; the D is unclear. The CDR3 sequence: CASSPGSPTDTQYF. The CDR3 coding sequence is TGCGCCAGCAGCCCCGGGTCTCCCACAGATACGCAGTATTTT.